This T cell receptor (beta chain) derives from a study of blood T cell repertoires in COVID-19. Study information: Samples representing acute and convalescent COVID-19 were sourced from the United States, Italy and Spain.

Profiled with immunoSEQ multiplex PCR; TCRdb holds only in-frame clones, not every one. Of about 220,000 clones in the sample, about four fifths were seen once. CDR3 size: 16 residues. Trimming removed 0 bases from V and 4 bases from J, with 13 bases in between. Germline V gene data show CDR1 as SGHAT and CDR2 as FQNNGV. Participant ages covered 18 to 89 years across around 22 US areas. Exposed enrollees had met someone with a PCR-confirmed or clinician-diagnosed COVID-19 case at some point within the 2 weeks before study entry. What was sequenced was PBMCs or T cells enriched from blood (not recorded which). The chain is built from TRBV11-2 and TRBJ2-1, with D possibly matching TRBD2 (5 bases). The clonotype was recovered from a woman aged 45-59 years who had been exposed to COVID-19. Here the CDR3 reads CASSLDQRGLYNEQFF. CDR3 nucleotides: TGTGCCAGCAGCTTAGATCAACGGGGTCTATACAATGAGCAGTTCTTC.